This record covers a single TCR beta chain. Its matching antigen is unknown. With each sample, at least 6 micrograms of total RNA were extracted. The sample belongs to a study of blood T cells in healthy people across ages. Findings of the study overall: TCR beta diversity was tightly associated with the proportion of naive T cells.

This CDR3 has 15 amino acids. V was shortened by 3 bases and J by 7 bases, with 13 bases between the two germline ends. A second PCR, run for about 7 to 11 cycles, used a sample-barcoded 5' primer plus a J-beta primer mix. MiXCR, run by TCRdb on the 5' RACE reads, gives a single entry per CDR3 protein. The repertoire holds around 1,900,000 distinct CDR3 sequences, with roughly two fifths as singletons. This chain links TRBV12-3 or TRBV12-4 with TRBJ1-6; D possibly corresponds to TRBD1 (5 bases). Sequencing input: blood. The origin of this receptor is a human donor in good health. The CDR3 sequence is CASSLRPGTNSPLHF. For the CDR3, the DNA is TGTGCCAGCAGTTTGAGACCAGGGACCAATTCACCCCTCCACTTT.